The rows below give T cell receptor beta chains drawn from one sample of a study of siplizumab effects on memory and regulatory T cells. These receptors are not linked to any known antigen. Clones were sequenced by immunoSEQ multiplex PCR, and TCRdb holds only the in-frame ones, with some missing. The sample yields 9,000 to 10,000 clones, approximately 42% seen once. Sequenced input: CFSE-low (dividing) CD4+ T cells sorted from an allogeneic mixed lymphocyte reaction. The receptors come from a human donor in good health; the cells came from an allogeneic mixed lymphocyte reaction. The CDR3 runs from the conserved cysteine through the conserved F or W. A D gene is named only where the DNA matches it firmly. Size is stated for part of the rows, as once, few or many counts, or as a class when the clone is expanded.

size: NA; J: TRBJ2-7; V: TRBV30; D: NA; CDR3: CAWSGGVHEQYF; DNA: TGTGCCTGGAGTGGTGGGGTCCACGAGCAGTACTTC
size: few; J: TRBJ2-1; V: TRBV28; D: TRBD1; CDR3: CASTVPPGQGMSDEQFF; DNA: TGTGCCAGCACGGTCCCCCCGGGACAGGGTATGTCGGATGAGCAGTTCTTC
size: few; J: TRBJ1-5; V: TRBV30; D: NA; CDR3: CAWSAGQLSNQPQHF; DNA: TGTGCCTGGAGTGCGGGGCAGCTTAGCAATCAGCCCCAGCATTTT
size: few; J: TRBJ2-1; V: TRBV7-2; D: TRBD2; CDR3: CASSTSLAGTGYNEQFF; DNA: TGTGCCAGCAGCACCAGTTTAGCGGGAACTGGTTACAATGAGCAGTTCTTC
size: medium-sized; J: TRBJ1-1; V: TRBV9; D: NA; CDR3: CASSGSNTEAFF; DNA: TGTGCCAGCAGCGGTTCGAACACTGAAGCTTTCTTT
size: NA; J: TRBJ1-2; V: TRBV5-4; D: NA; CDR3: CASSFGQANYGYTF; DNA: TGTGCCAGCAGCTTTGGCCAGGCTAACTATGGCTACACCTTC
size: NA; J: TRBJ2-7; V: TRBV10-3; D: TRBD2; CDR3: CAISRTSGSPSYEQYF; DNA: TGTGCCATCAGTCGGACTAGCGGGAGTCCCTCCTACGAGCAGTACTTC
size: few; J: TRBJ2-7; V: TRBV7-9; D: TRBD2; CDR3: CASTKSGGSYEQYF; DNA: TGTGCCAGCACAAAAAGCGGGGGCTCCTACGAGCAGTACTTC
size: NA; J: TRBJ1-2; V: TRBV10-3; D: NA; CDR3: CAISLDDMAGYTF; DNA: TGTGCCATCAGTCTCGATGACATGGCCGGCTACACCTTC
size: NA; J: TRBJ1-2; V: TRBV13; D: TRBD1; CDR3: CASSETWDRKRNGYTF; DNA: TGTGCCAGCAGTGAAACCTGGGACAGAAAAAGGAATGGCTACACCTTC
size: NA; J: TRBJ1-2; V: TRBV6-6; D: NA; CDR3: CASNGMAGGYTF; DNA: TGTGCCAGCAACGGGATGGCGGGTGGCTACACCTTC
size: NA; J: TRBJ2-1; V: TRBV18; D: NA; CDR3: CASSPSRDSYNEQFF; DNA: TGTGCCAGCTCACCAAGCCGGGACTCCTACAATGAGCAGTTCTTC
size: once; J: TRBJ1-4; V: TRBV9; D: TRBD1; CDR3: CASSQDLGQGEKLFF; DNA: TGTGCCAGCAGCCAAGATTTGGGACAGGGCGAAAAACTGTTTTTT
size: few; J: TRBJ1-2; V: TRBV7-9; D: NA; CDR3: CASSFGRHVPTNYGYTF; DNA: TGTGCCAGCAGCTTTGGTCGACACGTTCCTACTAACTATGGCTACACCTTC
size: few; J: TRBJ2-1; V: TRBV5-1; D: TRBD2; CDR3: CASSPVAGPSGNEQFF; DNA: TGCGCCAGCAGCCCAGTAGCGGGACCCTCCGGTAATGAGCAGTTCTTC
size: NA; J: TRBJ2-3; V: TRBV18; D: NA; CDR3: CASSPLGIEDTQYF; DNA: TGTGCCAGCTCACCCTTAGGGATCGAAGATACGCAGTATTTT
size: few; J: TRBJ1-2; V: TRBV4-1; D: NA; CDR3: CASSQVGKGLTYGYTF; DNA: TGCGCCAGCAGCCAAGTGGGCAAGGGGCTGACCTATGGCTACACCTTC
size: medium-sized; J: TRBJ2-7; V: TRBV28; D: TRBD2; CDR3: CASSLEAGLAGDEQYF; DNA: TGTGCCAGCAGTTTAGAGGCCGGGCTAGCGGGAGACGAGCAGTACTTC